The 18 T cell receptor beta chains given below trace back to one sample, sequenced in a study of cytomegalovirus exposure and HLA in healthy donors. Both 60 Vbeta primers and 13 Jbeta primers went into the PCR. Sequenced by immunoSEQ multiplex PCR; TCRdb stores in-frame clones only, minus some. The sample records some 150,000 clones, about 80% being singletons. The specimen sequenced was PBMCs. The source of these receptors is a woman between 40 and 55 years old in good health and CMV-seronegative.

The rearrangement joins TRBV9 to TRBJ2-7, with unresolved D. CDR3 length equals 14 residues. Between the trimmed V and J ends, which lost 0 bases and 6 bases, there was a span of 13 bases. Germline V gene lookup returns CDR1 SGDLS and CDR2 YYNGEE. The CDR3 nucleotides are TGTGCCAGCAGCGTAGGGATAGGTCAGCGCGAGCAGTACTTC. Its protein is CASSVGIGQREQYF.

This clone appeared once. The junction departs from the called germline gene at one end, perhaps through a read error. This chain connects TRBV28 to TRBJ1-4; no firm D call. The germline CDR1 and CDR2 sequences are MDHEN and SYDVKM. The CDR3 runs 11 residues. The CDR3 sequence: CASISNEKLFF. The CDR3, as DNA: TGTGCCAGCATCAGTAATGAAAAGCTGTTTTTT.

The chain employs TRBV18 and TRBJ2-7, with 9 nucleotides matching TRBD1. CDR3 length: 15 amino acids. The V gene end was trimmed by 2 bases and the J gene end by 9 bases; junction bases not matched to a gene: 11. The V gene's germline CDR1 is KGHSH and CDR2 LQKENI. In DNA, the CDR3 is TGTGCCAGCTCACCAGGGATGGGACAGGGTTTCTTGCAGTACTTC. Translated: CASSPGMGQGFLQYF.

The chain joins TRBV7-6 to TRBJ2-1; TRBD1 matches at 8 bases. Trimming cost V 5 bases and J 11 bases; bases outside gene matches: 17. This CDR3 is 16 amino acids long. Germline-derived CDR1 and CDR2 are SGHVS and FNYEAQ. The chain's CDR3 is CASSPSYRDRLKKQFF. CDR3 DNA: TGTGCCAGCAGCCCATCGTACCGGGACAGGTTAAAGAAGCAGTTCTTC.

The chain uses TRBV6-5 and TRBJ2-1; tentatively, D is TRBD2 (6 bases). Germline V CDR1 and CDR2: MNHEY, SVGAGI. The CDR3 loop spans 15 amino acids. The V end lost 2 bases, the J end lost 7 bases, and 15 bases lay between the germline ends. The CDR3 DNA is TGTGCCAGCAGTTACGAGGGAGGTATTTCGAATGAGCAGTTCTTC. This translates into CASSYEGGISNEQFF.

This chain links TRBV21-1 with TRBJ2-5; the tabulated D call, TRBD2, remains unverified against the DNA. TRBV21-1 is designated a pseudogene. The CDR3 consists of 19 residues. CDR3 protein: CASSKAPIAGVLRQETQYF. The CDR3 DNA follows: TGTGCCAGCAGCAAAGCGCCTATAGCGGGAGTTTTGCGCCAAGAGACCCAGTACTTC.

The V gene is TRBV28, the J gene TRBJ1-2; D remains unclear. Trimming pared 2 bases from V and 6 bases from J, leaving 13 bases between. The CDR3 has 14 amino acids. Germline V gene lookup returns CDR1 MDHEN and CDR2 SYDVKM. The CDR3 nucleotides are TGTGCCAGCAGTTTAGGTCCAGTGCGGCATGGCTACACCTTC. Translation gives CASSLGPVRHGYTF.

The genes are TRBV6-5 and TRBJ1-4; D gene ambiguous. The CDR3 runs 15 residues. CDR1 is MNHEY, CDR2 SVGAGI, per germline. The ends were cut back, 3 bases at V and 7 bases at J, with 15 bases in the middle. DNA for the CDR3: TGTGCCAGCAGTTATTCGGTGGAGGCTCGTGAAAAACTGTTTTTT. It encodes CASSYSVEAREKLFF.

The CDR3: CASRRGADGTEAFF. CDR3 nucleotide sequence: TGTGCCAGTAGGCGGGGGGCGGACGGCACTGAAGCTTTCTTT. V is TRBV19 and J is TRBJ1-1, with D perhaps TRBD1 (6 bases). CDR1 LNHDA and CDR2 SQIVND come from the germline V gene (reference sequence). This CDR3 comprises 14 residues. The V and J ends lost 6 bases and 4 bases respectively, with 15 bases between them.

The CDR3 spells CASTLRGRPATNEKLFF. CDR3 coding DNA: TGTGCCAGCACCCTCCGAGGGAGGCCTGCAACTAATGAAAAACTGTTTTTT. The chain joins TRBV27 to TRBJ1-4; D is unresolved. This CDR3 region has 17 residues. Germline lookup yields CDR1 MNHEY and CDR2 SMNVEV (reference sequence). Trimming removed 7 bases at V and 0 bases at J, with 18 bases between. Using reference TRBV27 and TRBJ1-4 for the parts outside the CDR3, the full variable domain is EAQVTQNPRYLITVTGKKLTVTCSQNMNHEYMSWYRQDPGLGLRQIYYSMNVEVTDKGDVPEGYKVSRKEKRNFPLILESPSPNQTSLYFCASTLRGRPATNEKLFFGSGTQLSVL.

This clone was seen only a few times. The chain uses TRBV4-3 and TRBJ1-1; TRBD1 aligns across 9 bases. Germline V gene sequence: CDR1 LGHNA, CDR2 YSLEER. V was pared by 4 bases and J by 6 bases, with 12 bases of the junction left unmatched. This CDR3 has 16 amino acids. CDR3 DNA sequence: TGCGCCAGCAGCCGCAACAGGGGGCGAGGAGTGCCTGAAGCTTTCTTT. This gives the protein CASSRNRGRGVPEAFF.

J is TRBJ1-2 and V is TRBV7-2; TRBD1 matches at 7 bases. Germline CDR1 and CDR2: SGHTA and FQGNSA. V was pared by 4 bases and J by 5 bases, with 19 bases of the junction left unmatched. The length of the CDR3 is 18 residues. The CDR3 loop is CASSSRWAGGAAKYGYTF. CDR3 in DNA: TGTGCCAGCAGCTCGAGATGGGCAGGGGGAGCGGCCAAATATGGCTACACCTTC.

V and J are TRBV5-8 and TRBJ1-1, with 8 bases lining up with TRBD1. The germline gives CDR1 SGHTS, CDR2 YDEGEE. Germline trimming cut 3 bases from V and 1 base from J; bases unmatched to any gene: 8. CDR3 length equals 16 residues. CDR3 loop: CASSYRTGIKNTEAFF. The CDR3 DNA reads as TGTGCCAGCAGCTATAGGACAGGGATAAAGAACACTGAAGCTTTCTTT.

The genes are TRBV6-5 and TRBJ2-2; 8 bases fit TRBD1. Germline CDR1 is MNHEY and CDR2 is SVGAGI. The V and J ends lost 2 bases and 4 bases, in that order; junction bases with no gene match: 6. The CDR3 contains 16 residues. The CDR3 sequence is CASSYLAGGFTGELFF. The CDR3 DNA reads TGTGCCAGCAGTTACCTTGCAGGGGGCTTCACCGGGGAGCTGTTTTTT.

The rearrangement uses TRBV6-1 and TRBJ1-4; D might be TRBD1 (6 bases). Trimming pared 6 bases from V and 8 bases from J, leaving 16 bases between. CDR1 MNHNS and CDR2 SASEGT come from the germline V gene. The CDR3 has 14 amino acids. CDR3 nucleotides: TGTGCCAGCAGGTTTGGGGAGACAGGCGAAAAACTGTTTTTT. This encodes CASRFGETGEKLFF.

Comment on this clone: Sequence at one end of the junction differs from germline and may be a read error. This chain uses TRBV6-1 with TRBJ2-7; D gene uncertain. The germline V gene encodes CDR1 MNHNS and CDR2 SASEGT. The CDR3 is made up of 15 amino acids. The chain's CDR3 is CASSEIESYSYVQYF. CDR3 nucleotides: TGTGCCAGCAGTGAAATCGAGTCTTACTCCTACGTGCAGTACTTC.

The chain uses TRBV27 and TRBJ1-5; TRBD1 might be the D (6 bases). The CDR3 is made up of 17 amino acids. V lost 6 bases to trimming and J lost 0 bases, with 18 bases between them. Germline loops: CDR1 MNHEY, CDR2 SMNVEV (reference sequence). The CDR3 is CASSLSFQGYSNQPQHF. CDR3 bases: TGTGCCAGCAGCCTCAGCTTTCAGGGGTATAGCAATCAGCCCCAGCATTTT.

The chain joins TRBV5-1 to TRBJ2-7; D gene unclear. From germline, CDR1 is SGHRS and CDR2 YFSETQ. Trimming removed 1 base at V and 3 bases at J, with 11 bases between. This CDR3 region has 14 residues. CDR3 sequence reads: CASSLTDPFYEQYF. The CDR3 DNA follows: TGCGCCAGCAGCTTGACAGATCCCTTCTACGAGCAGTACTTC.